These 3 T cell receptor beta chains were all obtained from the same sample, sequenced in a study of long-term antiretroviral therapy in people with HIV. Sequencing used immunoSEQ v3.0 at survey level. Sequenced by immunoSEQ multiplex PCR; TCRdb stores in-frame clones only, minus some. Here the sample spans about 50,000 clones, about 86% being singletons. The sample was unsorted PBMCs, taken 0.8 years after starting antiretroviral therapy. The origin of the receptors is a woman aged 18-29 years with HIV.

This clone was observed once. The DNA of the CDR3 is TGTGCCAGTAGCATTTTACGAGGACGTCTTTACAATGAGCAGTTCTTC. The encoded protein is CASSILRGRLYNEQFF. The rearrangement joins TRBV19 to TRBJ2-1; D is unclear. V was cut by 6 bases and J by 4 bases, with 19 bases left in between. Germline CDR1 reads LNHDA; CDR2 reads SQIVND (reference sequence). The CDR3 totals 16 residues. Supplemented by reference TRBV19 and TRBJ2-1, the full variable domain reads DGGITQSPKYLFRKEGQNVTLSCEQNLNHDAMYWYRQDPGQGLRLIYYSQIVNDFQKGDIAEGYSVSREKKESFPLTVTSAQKNPTAFYLCASSILRGRLYNEQFFGPGTRLTVL.

The CDR3 nucleotides read TGTGCCAGCAGTCAGTACTACGAGCAGTACTTC. It is translated as CASSQYYEQYF. V usage is TRBV28 and J usage is TRBJ2-7, with D uncertain. The CDR3 contains 11 residues. The germline gives CDR1 MDHEN, CDR2 SYDVKM. The V end lost 5 bases, the J end lost 3 bases, and 5 bases lay between the germline ends.

CDR3 sequence (DNA): TGCGCCAGCAGCAGGGGGCAGGGGATGGACATTCAGTACTTC. Translating it yields CASSRGQGMDIQYF. J is TRBJ2-4 and V is TRBV4-1; 7 bases agree with TRBD1. Per the germline V gene, CDR1 is MGHRA and CDR2 is YSYEKL. CDR3 length: 14 amino acids. V shed 5 bases, J shed 8 bases, and the junction held 9 bases outside the gene matches.